Listed below are T cell receptor beta chains from one sample, sequenced in a study of PD-1 blockade in mismatch repair-deficient tumors. TCRdb's table, derived via immunoSEQ multiplex PCR, lists solely in-frame clones and lacks some. The sample lists roughly 120,000 clones, around nine tenths occurring once. The starting material was peripheral blood, obtained just over 70 weeks after starting pembrolizumab. The receptors originated from an adult with mismatch repair-deficient cancer. CDR3s include the opening cysteine and the closing phenylalanine or tryptophan. D genes are given only for firm matches. Clone size is stated in some rows and not others, as once, few, many or a class when expanded.

-,TRBV14,-,TRBJ2-1,CASSQLSGRQGDEQFF,TGTGCCAGCAGCCAACTCAGTGGGAGACAAGGCGATGAGCAGTTCTTC
TRBD2,TRBV7-9,-,TRBJ2-1,CASSPIAGVNNEQFF,TGTGCCAGCAGCCCGATAGCGGGAGTCAACAATGAGCAGTTCTTC
-,TRBV7-2,-,TRBJ2-1,CASSLDGGRSEQFF,TGTGCCAGCAGCTTAGATGGGGGCCGCAGTGAGCAGTTCTTC
-,TRBV9,-,TRBJ2-3,CASSVQGGDTQYF,TGTGCCAGCAGCGTGCAGGGGGGAGATACGCAGTATTTT
-,TRBV29-1,few,TRBJ1-2,CSVVEGFGGYTF,TGCAGCGTTGTTGAAGGGTTTGGTGGCTACACCTTC
-,TRBV7-2,-,TRBJ2-7,CASSLGAGKGSYEQYF,TGTGCCAGCAGCTTAGGTGCGGGTAAAGGCTCCTACGAGCAGTACTTC
TRBD1,TRBV5-6,-,TRBJ2-4,CASRIWDRENIQYF,TGTGCCAGCAGAATCTGGGACAGGGAAAACATTCAGTACTTC
-,TRBV19,-,TRBJ2-6,CASRQTDSGANVLTF,TGTGCCAGCCGGCAGACTGACTCTGGGGCCAACGTCCTGACTTTC
TRBD1,TRBV30,few,TRBJ2-7,CAWSVQGGGLEQYF,TGTGCCTGGAGTGTACAAGGGGGCGGCCTCGAGCAGTACTTC
-,TRBV7-3,-,TRBJ2-5,CASSLEEGGTQYF,TGTGCCAGCAGCTTAGAGGAAGGGGGGACCCAGTACTTC
-,TRBV5-1,-,TRBJ2-1,CASSLAGTNGGNEQFF,TGCGCCAGCAGCTTGGCCGGTACGAACGGGGGCAATGAGCAGTTCTTC
TRBD1,TRBV6-5,few,TRBJ1-4,CASSYYKGARGEKLFF,TGTGCCAGCAGTTACTACAAGGGGGCGCGGGGCGAAAAACTGTTTTTT
-,TRBV6-6,-,TRBJ2-1,CASVRGDNEQFF,TGTGCCAGCGTCAGGGGGGACAATGAGCAGTTCTTC
-,TRBV29-1,-,TRBJ2-3,CSAETGLTQYF,TGCAGCGCTGAGACCGGACTTACGCAGTATTTT
-,TRBV7-9,-,TRBJ2-7,CASRPGPSYEQYF,TGTGCCAGCAGACCCGGGCCCTCCTACGAGCAGTACTTC
-,TRBV6-6,-,TRBJ2-3,CASSYSMIVADTQYF,TGTGCCAGCAGTTACTCGATGATCGTCGCAGATACGCAGTATTTT
TRBD1,TRBV18,once,TRBJ1-3,CASSPGQGRGNTIYF,TGTGCCAGCTCACCAGGACAGGGCAGAGGAAACACCATATATTTT
TRBD2,TRBV7-2,-,TRBJ2-7,CASSPGGTSGAYEQYF,TGTGCCAGCAGCCCAGGGGGGACTAGCGGGGCCTACGAGCAGTACTTC
-,TRBV4-2,-,TRBJ1-4,CASSQNPGRLNEKLFF,TGTGCCAGCAGCCAAAACCCGGGACGTCTGAATGAAAAACTGTTTTTT
-,TRBV7-6,-,TRBJ2-3,CASSLEAGPSTDTQYF,TGTGCCAGCAGCTTAGAAGCAGGTCCTAGCACAGATACGCAGTATTTT
-,TRBV6-5,once,TRBJ2-7,CASSLRDYEQYF,TGTGCCAGCAGTCTTCGCGACTACGAGCAGTACTTC
-,TRBV2,-,TRBJ2-4,CASRGTDKNIQYF,TGTGCCAGCAGGGGGACGGACAAAAACATTCAGTACTTC
-,TRBV19,-,TRBJ2-7,CASSMGQSYEQYF,TGTGCCAGTAGTATGGGGCAGTCTTACGAGCAGTACTTC
-,TRBV9,-,TRBJ2-7,CASSPPGRLEQYF,TGTGCCAGCAGCCCCCCGGGACGGCTCGAGCAGTACTTC
TRBD2,TRBV9,-,TRBJ2-1,CASSSTTSSNEQFF,TGTGCCAGCAGCTCGACGACTAGCAGCAATGAGCAGTTCTTC
-,TRBV19,-,TRBJ1-3,CASSLTASSGNTIYF,TGTGCCAGTAGCCTGACGGCCAGCTCTGGAAACACCATATATTTT
-,TRBV5-6,-,TRBJ2-1,CASSLSPDREQFF,TGTGCCAGCAGCTTGAGCCCCGATAGGGAGCAGTTCTTC
-,TRBV6-1,-,TRBJ1-4,CASERGREIGEKLFF,TGTGCCAGTGAAAGAGGGCGCGAGATTGGTGAAAAACTGTTTTTT
TRBD1,TRBV10-3,few,TRBJ2-7,CAMATGSSYEQYF,TGTGCCATGGCGACAGGGTCATCCTACGAGCAGTACTTC
TRBD2,TRBV27,-,TRBJ2-7,CASSLAGGFYEQYF,TGTGCCAGCAGTTTAGCGGGAGGTTTCTACGAGCAGTACTTC
TRBD2,TRBV4-3,once,TRBJ2-1,CASSRGTSGTNEQFF,TGCGCCAGCAGCCGAGGAACTAGCGGGACGAATGAGCAGTTCTTC
-,TRBV19,-,TRBJ2-1,CASSPFAGLSDRGQYNEQFF,TGTGCCAGTAGTCCATTCGCGGGTCTGTCCGATCGGGGACAATACAATGAGCAGTTCTTC
TRBD2,TRBV4-1,-,TRBJ2-6,CASSHVGLADISGANVLTF,TGCGCCAGCAGCCACGTCGGGCTAGCGGACATCTCTGGGGCCAACGTCCTGACTTTC
TRBD1,TRBV6-6,-,TRBJ2-2,CATEDRGYTGELFF,TGTGCCACCGAGGACAGGGGCTACACCGGGGAGCTGTTTTTT
-,TRBV4-1,-,TRBJ1-5,CASSQGGGGPPQHF,TGCGCCAGCAGCCAGGGGGGAGGGGGGCCGCCCCAGCATTTT
-,TRBV19,-,TRBJ1-5,CASSIQEMQPQHF,TGTGCCAGTAGTATCCAGGAGATGCAGCCCCAGCATTTT
-,TRBV7-2,once,TRBJ2-6,CASSLGGSGANVLTF,TGTGCCAGCAGCTTAGGGGGCTCTGGGGCCAACGTCCTGACTTTC
-,TRBV7-9,-,TRBJ2-5,CASSLNLGVEETQYF,TGTGCCAGCAGCTTAAACCTCGGAGTCGAAGAGACCCAGTACTTC
-,TRBV7-9,-,TRBJ1-1,CASSSSDLLTEAFF,TGTGCCAGCAGCTCTTCAGACCTTCTCACTGAAGCTTTCTTT
-,TRBV12-5,-,TRBJ2-5,CASGSTDSASQETQYF,TGTGCTAGTGGTTCTACCGACAGCGCCTCCCAAGAGACCCAGTACTTC
TRBD2,TRBV2,-,TRBJ2-3,CASSSGRLDTQYF,TGTGCCAGCAGCAGCGGGAGGCTCGATACGCAGTATTTT
-,TRBV28,-,TRBJ2-7,CASNPNGQTRRSF,TGTGCCAGTAATCCAAACGGACAGACGCGAAGGAGCTTC
-,TRBV7-9,-,TRBJ1-1,CASSLVQTNTEAFF,TGTGCCAGCAGCTTAGTACAGACGAACACTGAAGCTTTCTTT
TRBD1,TRBV11-3,-,TRBJ2-7,CASSLDGTELYEQYF,TGTGCCAGCAGCTTAGACGGGACAGAGCTGTACGAGCAGTACTTC
-,TRBV7-9,-,TRBJ2-6,CASSLRRLRDPGANVLTF,TGTGCCAGCAGCCTTAGACGGTTAAGGGATCCTGGGGCCAACGTCCTGACTTTC
TRBD1,TRBV6-5,-,TRBJ2-7,CASSSGTGVSYEQYF,TGTGCCAGCAGCTCCGGGACAGGGGTCTCCTACGAGCAGTACTTC
-,TRBV20-1,-,TRBJ2-1,CSAAMNEQFF,TGCAGTGCCGCGATGAATGAGCAGTTCTTC
TRBD2,TRBV28,-,TRBJ2-7,CASSFSGRIYEQYF,TGTGCCAGCTCATTTAGCGGGAGGATCTACGAGCAGTACTTC
TRBD2,TRBV5-1,-,TRBJ2-1,CASSPTSGRGEQFF,TGCGCCAGCAGCCCGACTAGCGGGAGAGGTGAGCAGTTCTTC
-,TRBV4-3,-,TRBJ2-1,CASSQGTAGSSYNEQFF,TGCGCCAGCAGCCAAGGGACGGCGGGAAGCTCCTACAATGAGCAGTTCTTC